This entry is about one TCR beta chain. The sample belongs to a study of PD-L1 blockade in urothelial cancer. The CDR3 runs to 15 residues. After removal of 8 bases from V and 9 bases from J, the junction contained 13 bases not matched to a gene. Germline CDR1 reads MNHEY; CDR2 reads SMNVEV (reference sequence). Measured with immunoSEQ multiplex PCR; TCRdb has only the in-frame clones, and not every one. Of 45,000 to 65,000 clones detected, roughly 85% appear once; the ten largest clones hold 15% to 18%. Noted time point: pretreatment peripheral blood. The clonotype was recovered from a man aged 70-80 years with urothelial cancer. The rearrangement uses TRBV27 and TRBJ2-1; 10 nucleotides line up with TRBD2. The sequencing used PBMCs, collected around atezolizumab (anti-PD-L1) treatment. CDR3 amino acids: CASGRWLAGEGEQFF. CDR3 DNA sequence: TGTGCCAGCGGCCGCTGGCTAGCGGGAGAGGGTGAGCAGTTCTTC.